This note documents a single T cell receptor (beta chain) sequence. Its antigen is unidentified. The data stem from a study of shared clonotypes between healthy human individuals. It was at deep level that the assay was run. The sorted-subset replicate PCRs were given about 210 ng DNA, which is tens of thousands of T cell genomes. TCRdb's copy holds only in-frame clones and misses some; the assay was immunoSEQ multiplex PCR. The sample contains roughly 2,000,000 clones, roughly 95% of which appear only once. Study results and caveats: Compared with clonotypes that all four donors shared, non-shared clonotypes had lower generation probabilities.

Terminally differentiated effector memory CD45RA+ cells were excluded from the naive CD8 cells, which were CD45RO-negative and positively selected for CCR7. The CDR3 spans 13 residues. V was pared by 2 bases and J by 8 bases, with 12 bases between. The germline gives CDR1 WNHNN, CDR2 SYGVQD (reference sequence). The origin of this receptor is a man between 18 and 29 years old in good health. The V call is TRBV10-1, the J call TRBJ1-2; tentatively, D is TRBD1 (5 bases). The sequenced sample consisted of naive CD8+ T cells sorted from blood. The CDR3 sequence is CASSESTGWGYTF. Written as DNA, the CDR3 is TGCGCCAGCAGTGAGAGTACAGGTTGGGGCTACACCTTC.